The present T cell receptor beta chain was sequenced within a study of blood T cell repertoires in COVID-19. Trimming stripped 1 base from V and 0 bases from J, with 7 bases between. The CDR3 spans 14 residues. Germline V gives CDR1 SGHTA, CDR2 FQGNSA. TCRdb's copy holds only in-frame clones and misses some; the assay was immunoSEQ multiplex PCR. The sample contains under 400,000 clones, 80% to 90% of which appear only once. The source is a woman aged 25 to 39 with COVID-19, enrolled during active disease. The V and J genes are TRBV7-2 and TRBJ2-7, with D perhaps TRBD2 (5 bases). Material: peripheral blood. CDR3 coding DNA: TGTGCCAGCAGCTTAGGGACTCACTCCTACGAGCAGTACTTC. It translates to CASSLGTHSYEQYF.